The clone carrying this TCR beta chain has ten or more counts. Its antigen is still unknown. Construction of TCR beta libraries was performed using quantitative 5'-RACE with molecular barcodes. TCRdb re-derived calls from the 5' RACE reads in MiXCR, one entry per CDR3 protein. The data hold roughly 670,000 distinct CDR3 sequences, with 15% to 20% observed a single time. The CDR3 spans 17 residues. Germline assignment: CDR1 LGHNA and CDR2 YSLEER. V was pared by 1 base and J by 7 bases, with 20 bases between. The data were taken from a study of CD8 T cells in ankylosing spondylitis. Whole-study results and caveats: Matched ankylosing spondylitis synovial fluid reportedly contained a significantly enriched population of disease-linked clones. Eight or nine highly homologous variants made up a TCR beta motif that seemed to typify ankylosing spondylitis blood. Before this, some motif variants had been reported in reactive arthritis synovial fluid and blood. Clones linked with disease were CD8+ and fairly uncommon in the peripheral blood.

The receptor was derived from a male donor with ankylosing spondylitis. The sequenced sample consisted of blood, either unsorted or a sorted T cell fraction (not recorded which). The genes are TRBV4-3 and TRBJ2-1; possibly TRBD2 for D (5 bases). The CDR3 spells CASSQGGDVPRVNEQFF. The CDR3 nucleotides read TGCGCCAGCAGCCAAGGTGGAGACGTCCCGAGGGTGAATGAGCAGTTCTTC.